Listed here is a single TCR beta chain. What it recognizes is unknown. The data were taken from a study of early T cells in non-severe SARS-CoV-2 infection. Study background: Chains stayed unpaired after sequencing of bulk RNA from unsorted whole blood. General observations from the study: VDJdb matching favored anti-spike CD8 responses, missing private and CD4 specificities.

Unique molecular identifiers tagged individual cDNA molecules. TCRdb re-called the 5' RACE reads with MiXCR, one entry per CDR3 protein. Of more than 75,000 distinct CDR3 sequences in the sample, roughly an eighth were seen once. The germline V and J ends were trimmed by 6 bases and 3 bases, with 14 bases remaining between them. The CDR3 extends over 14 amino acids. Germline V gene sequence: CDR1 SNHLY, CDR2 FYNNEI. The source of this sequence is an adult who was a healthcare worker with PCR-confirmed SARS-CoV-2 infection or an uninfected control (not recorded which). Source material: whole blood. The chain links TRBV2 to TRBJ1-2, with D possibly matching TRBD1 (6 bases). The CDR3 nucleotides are TGTGCCAGCAGCGAGAGCAGGGGCCACTATGGCTACACCTTC. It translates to CASSESRGHYGYTF.